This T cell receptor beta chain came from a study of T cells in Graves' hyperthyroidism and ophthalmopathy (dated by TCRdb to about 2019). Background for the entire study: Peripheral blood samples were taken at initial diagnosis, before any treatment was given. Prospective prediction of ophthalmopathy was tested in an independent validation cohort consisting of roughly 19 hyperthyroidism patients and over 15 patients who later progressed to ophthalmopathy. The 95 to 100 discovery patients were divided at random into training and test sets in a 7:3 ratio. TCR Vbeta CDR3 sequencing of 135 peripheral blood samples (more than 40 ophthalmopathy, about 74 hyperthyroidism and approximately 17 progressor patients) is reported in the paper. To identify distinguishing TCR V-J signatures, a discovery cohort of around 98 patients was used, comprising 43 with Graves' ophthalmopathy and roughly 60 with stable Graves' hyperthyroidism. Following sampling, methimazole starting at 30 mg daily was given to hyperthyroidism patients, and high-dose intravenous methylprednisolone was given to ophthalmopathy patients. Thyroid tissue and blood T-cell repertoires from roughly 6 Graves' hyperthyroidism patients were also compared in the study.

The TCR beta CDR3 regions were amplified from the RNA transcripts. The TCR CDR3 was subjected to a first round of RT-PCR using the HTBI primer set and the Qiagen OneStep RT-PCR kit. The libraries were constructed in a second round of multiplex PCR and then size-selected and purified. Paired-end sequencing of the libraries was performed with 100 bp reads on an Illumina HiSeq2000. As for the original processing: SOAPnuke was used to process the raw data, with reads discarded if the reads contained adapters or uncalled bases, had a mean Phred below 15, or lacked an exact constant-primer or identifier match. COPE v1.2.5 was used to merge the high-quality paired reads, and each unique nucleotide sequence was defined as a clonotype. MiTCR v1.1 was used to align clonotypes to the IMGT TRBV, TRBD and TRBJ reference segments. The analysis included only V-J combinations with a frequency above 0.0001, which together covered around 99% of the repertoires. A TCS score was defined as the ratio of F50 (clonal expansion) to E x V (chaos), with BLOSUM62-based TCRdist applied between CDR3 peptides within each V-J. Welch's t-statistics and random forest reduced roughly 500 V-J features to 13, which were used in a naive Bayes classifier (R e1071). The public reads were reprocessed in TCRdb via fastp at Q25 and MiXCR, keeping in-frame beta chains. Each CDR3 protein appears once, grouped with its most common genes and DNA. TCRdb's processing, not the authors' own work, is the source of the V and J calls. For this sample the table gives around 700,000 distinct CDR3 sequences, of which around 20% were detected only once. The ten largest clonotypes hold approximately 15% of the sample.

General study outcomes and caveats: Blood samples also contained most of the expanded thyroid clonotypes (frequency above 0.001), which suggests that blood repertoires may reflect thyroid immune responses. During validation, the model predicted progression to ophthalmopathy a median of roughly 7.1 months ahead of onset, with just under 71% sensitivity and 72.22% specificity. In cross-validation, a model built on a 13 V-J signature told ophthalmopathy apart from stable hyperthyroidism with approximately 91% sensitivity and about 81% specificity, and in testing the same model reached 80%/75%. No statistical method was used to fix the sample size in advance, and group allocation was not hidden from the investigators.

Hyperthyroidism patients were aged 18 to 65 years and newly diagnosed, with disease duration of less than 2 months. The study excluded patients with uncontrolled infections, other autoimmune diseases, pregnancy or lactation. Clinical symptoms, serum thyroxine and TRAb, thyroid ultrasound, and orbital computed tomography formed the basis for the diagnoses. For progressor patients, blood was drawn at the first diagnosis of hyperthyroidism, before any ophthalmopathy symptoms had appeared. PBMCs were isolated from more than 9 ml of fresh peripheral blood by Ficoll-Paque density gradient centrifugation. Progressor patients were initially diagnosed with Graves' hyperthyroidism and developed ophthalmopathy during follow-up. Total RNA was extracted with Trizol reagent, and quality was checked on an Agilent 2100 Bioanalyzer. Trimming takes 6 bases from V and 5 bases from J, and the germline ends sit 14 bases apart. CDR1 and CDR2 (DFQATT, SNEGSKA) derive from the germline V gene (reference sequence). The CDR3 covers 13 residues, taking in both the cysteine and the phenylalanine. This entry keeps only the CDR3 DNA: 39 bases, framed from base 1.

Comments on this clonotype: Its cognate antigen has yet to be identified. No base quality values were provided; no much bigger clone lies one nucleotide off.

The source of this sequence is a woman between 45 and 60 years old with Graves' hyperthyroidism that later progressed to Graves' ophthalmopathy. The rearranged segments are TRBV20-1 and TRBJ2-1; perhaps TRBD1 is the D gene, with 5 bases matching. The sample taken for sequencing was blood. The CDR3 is CSATNPQDNEQFF. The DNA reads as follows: TGCAGTGCAACCAACCCACAGGACAATGAGCAGTTCTTC.